These 6 T cell receptor beta chains originate from one sample sequenced in a study of blood T cell repertoires in COVID-19. Method: immunoSEQ multiplex PCR; TCRdb's copy keeps in-frame clones and lacks some. The repertoire consists of a few hundred thousand clones, with approximately 82% occurring once and the leading ten covering 3% to 4.5%. The sequenced sample was peripheral blood. These receptors were taken from a woman aged 80 or over with acute or convalescent COVID-19.

Worth noting for this clone: Other DNA variants within this sample encode the same CDR3. This rearrangement joins TRBV3-1 (or the pseudogene TRBV3-2) to TRBJ1-2; 7 nucleotides agree with TRBD1. The CDR3 consists of 13 residues. V trimming: 4 bases; J trimming: 2 bases; junction bases outside the gene matches: 1. Germline CDR1 reads LGHDT; CDR2 reads YNNKEL (reference sequence). CDR3: CASSPTGNYGYTF. CDR3 sequence (DNA): TGTGCCAGCAGCCCGACAGGGAACTATGGCTACACCTTC.

This clone was detected only a few times. V gene TRBV30 combines with J gene TRBJ1-2; tentative D call: TRBD1 (5 bases). With 4 bases removed from V and 6 bases from J, the gap between germline ends came to 15 bases. There are 13 residues in the CDR3. CDR1 is GTSNPN, CDR2 SVGIG, per germline (reference sequence). CDR3 loop: CAWTRAGGDGYTF. CDR3 in DNA: TGTGCCTGGACGAGGGCGGGGGGAGATGGCTACACCTTC. Supplemented by reference TRBV30 and TRBJ1-2, the full variable domain reads SQTIHQWPATLVQPVGSPLSLECTVEGTSNPNLYWYRQAAGRGLQLLFYSVGIGQISSEVPQNLSASRPQDRQFILSSKKLLLSDSGFYLCAWTRAGGDGYTFGSGTRLTVV.

The rearrangement joins TRBV7-3 to TRBJ2-1, with 12 bases that match TRBD2. This CDR3 region has 14 residues. Per germline, CDR1 SGHTA and CDR2 FQGTGA. V lost 5 bases, J lost 7 bases, and 3 bases stayed unmatched. This chain's CDR3 is CASSLAGGPNEQFF. The CDR3 nucleotides read TGTGCCAGCAGCCTAGCGGGGGGGCCTAATGAGCAGTTCTTC.

The V and J genes are TRBV4-3 and TRBJ2-7, with 10 bases fitting TRBD1. CDR1 is LGHNA and CDR2 is YSLEER in the germline V gene. The CDR3 totals 15 residues. J lost 3 bases, V lost 0 bases, and 2 bases had no gene match. The CDR3 here is CASSQDRTGGYEQYF. DNA of the CDR3: TGCGCCAGCAGCCAAGACCGGACAGGGGGCTACGAGCAGTACTTC.

The rearrangement links TRBV6-6 to TRBJ2-7; 10 nucleotides line up with TRBD2. The germline V gene encodes CDR1 MNHNY and CDR2 SVGAGI (reference sequence). Trimming at V came to 6 bases and at J to 8 bases, leaving 13 bases not matched to a gene. This CDR3 has 15 amino acids. Here the CDR3 reads CASRTTFQGLAQQYF. Here the CDR3 DNA reads TGTGCCAGCAGGACAACCTTCCAGGGACTAGCGCAGCAGTACTTC.

The CDR3 region has the DNA TGTGCCAGCAGCTATTTAGCGGGGGGACCCGGGGATACGCAGTATTTT. This translates into CASSYLAGGPGDTQYF. The chain has TRBV7-6 and TRBJ2-3; 10 bases map to TRBD2. The CDR3 consists of 16 residues. J gave up 6 bases and V 4 bases, and 10 bases lay outside the gene matches. Germline values: CDR1 SGHVS, CDR2 FNYEAQ.